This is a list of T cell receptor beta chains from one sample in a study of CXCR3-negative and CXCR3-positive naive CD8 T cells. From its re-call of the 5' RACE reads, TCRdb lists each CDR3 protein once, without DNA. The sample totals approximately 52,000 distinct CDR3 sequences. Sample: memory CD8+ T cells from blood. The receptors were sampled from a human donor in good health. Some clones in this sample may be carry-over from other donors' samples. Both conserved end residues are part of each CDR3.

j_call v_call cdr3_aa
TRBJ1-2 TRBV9 CASGRTGYGYTF
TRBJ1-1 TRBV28 CASSFIGTGGAWNTEAFF
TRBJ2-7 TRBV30 CAWMLLAGGSYEQYF
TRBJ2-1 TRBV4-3 CASSQDKGDEQFF
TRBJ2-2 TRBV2 CASSTRGGKTGELFF
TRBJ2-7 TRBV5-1 CASSPRQGRAYEQYF
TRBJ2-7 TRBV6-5 CASSYFGQGGEKYF
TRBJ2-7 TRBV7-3 CASSPKDSYEQYF
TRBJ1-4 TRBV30 CAWTLGLKGSEKLFF
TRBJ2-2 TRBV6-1 CASSARDAVTTGELFF
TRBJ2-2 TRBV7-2 CASSPLLYRVPGELFF
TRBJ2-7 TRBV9 CASSVASSDEQYF
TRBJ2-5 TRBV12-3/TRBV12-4 CASRPPYQETQYF
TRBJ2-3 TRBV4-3 CASSLSTLAGDTDTQYF
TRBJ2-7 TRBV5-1 CASSTAGPYEQYF
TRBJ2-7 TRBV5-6 CASSFRGVDEQYF
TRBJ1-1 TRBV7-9 CASSPAGEFMNTEAFF
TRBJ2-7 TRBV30 CAWSPTGSGIEQYF
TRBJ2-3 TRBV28 CASSLGIDTQYF
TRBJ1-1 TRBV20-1 CSARGAGGTEAFF
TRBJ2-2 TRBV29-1 CSVRLAGGPRELFF
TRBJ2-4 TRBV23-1 CASIQRGDLAKNIQYF
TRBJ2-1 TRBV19 CASSIGNNEQFF
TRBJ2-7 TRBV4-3 CASSQDMGRAYEQYF
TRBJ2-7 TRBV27 CASSLFSGFNYEQYF
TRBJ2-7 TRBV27 CASSLGTALDYEQYF
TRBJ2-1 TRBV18 CASSPMPRDRWDNEQFF
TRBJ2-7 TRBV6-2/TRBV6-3 CASSYEGYEQYF
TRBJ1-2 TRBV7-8 CASSLKWDGYTF
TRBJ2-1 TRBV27 CASSTPFGTGGGEQFF
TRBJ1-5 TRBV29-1 CSVGAGTGVEQPQHF
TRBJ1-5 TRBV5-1 CASSLEGGYNQPQHF
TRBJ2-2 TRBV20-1 CSARFTADTGELFF
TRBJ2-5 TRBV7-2 CASSLDGWDQETQYF
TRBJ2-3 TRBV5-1 CASSLVGLADTQYF
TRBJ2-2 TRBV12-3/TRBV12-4 CASSLGSSPIGELFF
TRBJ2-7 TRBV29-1 CSVAQDRRANQAYEQYF
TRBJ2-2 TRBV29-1 CSVLRSTGELFF
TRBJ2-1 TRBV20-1 CSARDLHFSGGHNEQFF